Listed here are 7 T cell receptor beta chains from one sample, sequenced in a study of CXCR3-negative and CXCR3-positive naive CD8 T cells. General study points: When CXCR3-positive naive cells were set against CXCR3-negative naive cells, the former had more hydrophobic TRB CDR3s.

No antigen is known for these receptors. Through 5' RACE with UMI labels, the TRB cDNA libraries were prepared. From its re-call of the 5' RACE reads, TCRdb lists each CDR3 protein once, without DNA. This listing includes about 150,000 distinct CDR3 sequences. Sequenced input: naive CXCR3+ CD8+ T cells from blood. The subset is: CD45RO-CCR7+CD27+CD95- naive CD8+ T cells expressing CXCR3 (TNR3+). These receptors were taken from a human donor in good health. Some clones in this sample may be carry-over from other donors' samples.

The chain carries TRBV14 and TRBJ1-2. Germline loops: CDR1 SGHDN, CDR2 FVKESK. The CDR3 spans 13 residues. CDR3 region: CASSQPPDYGYTF.

The gene calls are TRBV10-1 and TRBJ1-5; the D call from TCRdb, TRBD1, cannot be confirmed without DNA. This CDR3 spans 14 amino acids. Germline V gives CDR1 WNHNN, CDR2 SYGVQD (reference sequence). The CDR3 here is CASSRTGTNQPQHF.

This chain uses TRBV4-1 with TRBJ2-7; no DNA is available, so the TRBD2 call from TCRdb remains unchecked. Germline CDR1 MGHRA, CDR2 YSYEKL. The CDR3 runs 17 residues. The CDR3 loop reads CASSQDGGLAPSYEQYF.

The chain carries TRBV4-3 and TRBJ2-7; TCRdb indicates TRBD1, and absent DNA this call remains unverified. The V gene's germline CDR1 is LGHNA and CDR2 YSLEER. This CDR3 contains 15 residues. The CDR3 loop is CASSQARDIAYEQYF.

The CDR3: CASSVGGEGTEAFF. The rearrangement joins TRBV9 to TRBJ1-1. The germline V gene encodes CDR1 SGDLS and CDR2 YYNGEE. The CDR3 is made up of 14 amino acids.

This CDR3 is CASSQEGGYSLSEQFF. This sequence joins TRBV4-1 and TRBJ2-1; TCRdb's D gene call, TRBD1, goes unchecked for lack of DNA. The CDR3 runs 16 residues. CDR1 is MGHRA, CDR2 YSYEKL, per germline.

The J gene is TRBJ2-1, the V gene TRBV4-2; TCRdb's D call of TRBD2 is untestable without DNA. The length of the CDR3 is 16 residues. Germline V gene data show CDR1 as LGHNA and CDR2 as YNFKEQ. CDR3 sequence: CASSHELAGGLDEQFF.